This TCR beta chain emerged from a study of OX40 agonist ivuxolimab in advanced cancers. Measured with immunoSEQ multiplex PCR; TCRdb has only the in-frame clones, and not every one. The sample holds 30,000 or so clones; about 80% are singletons and the top ten take approximately 24%. V shed 3 bases and J 4 bases; nucleotides not matched to a gene: 6. From germline, CDR1 is SGDLS and CDR2 YYNGEE. This CDR3 comprises 17 residues. Blood was sampled at baseline, cycle 4 day 1, and cycle 7 day 1. The chain has TRBV9 and TRBJ2-2, with TRBD2 identical over 13 bases. The TCR sequence derives from an adult with an advanced solid tumor such as melanoma, head and neck, liver or kidney cancer. The sequenced sample was CD4+ or CD8+ T cells sorted from blood, obtained in a trial of the OX40 agonist ivuxolimab. CDR3 DNA sequence: TGTGCCAGCAGCGCACTAGCGGGGGGGCCTATCACCGGGGAGCTGTTTTTT. Translation gives CASSALAGGPITGELFF. Full variable domain (outside the CDR3, taken from reference TRBV9 and TRBJ2-2): DSGVTQTPKHLITATGQRVTLRCSPRSGDLSVYWYQQSLDQGLQFLIQYYNGEERAKGNILERFSAQQFPDLHSELNLSSLELGDSALYFCASSALAGGPITGELFFGEGSRLTVL.